These 12 T cell receptor beta chains came from one sample sequenced in a study of graft-versus-host responses after intestinal transplantation. TCRdb's table, derived via immunoSEQ multiplex PCR, lists solely in-frame clones and lacks some. Of tens of thousands of clones in the sample, about 90% are singletons; the top ten hold less than 6%. Sequencing used PBMCs, obtained around 95 weeks after intestinal transplant. These receptor sequences come from a human patient who received an intestinal transplant, so some T cells may come from the graft donor.

The gene calls are TRBV29-1 and TRBJ2-1, with 7 bases lining up with TRBD1. Germline V gene data show CDR1 as SQVTM and CDR2 as ANQGSEA. Trimming removed 4 bases from V and 0 bases from J; junction bases left unmatched: 18. This CDR3 has 19 residues. In DNA form, the CDR3 reads TGCAGCGTTGCGGTCCCGACAGGGTTGAGCTTGATCTCCTACAATGAGCAGTTCTTC. This translates into CSVAVPTGLSLISYNEQFF.

In nucleotides, the CDR3 is TGTGCCAGCAGCCCACATTTGGGTGGCTACACCTTC. Translated: CASSPHLGGYTF. This sequence joins TRBV7-9 and TRBJ1-2; D gene uncertain. V was cut by 5 bases and J by 7 bases, with 11 bases left in between. The CDR3 has 12 residues. Germline values: CDR1 SEHNR, CDR2 FQNEAQ (reference sequence). Full variable domain (outside the CDR3, taken from reference TRBV7-9 and TRBJ1-2): DTGVSQNPRHKITKRGQNVTFRCDPISEHNRLYWYRQTLGQGPEFLTYFQNEAQLEKSRLLSDRFSAERPKGSFSTLEIQRTEQGDSAMYLCASSPHLGGYTFGSGTRLTVV.

In its sample, this clone was seen a few times. This chain uses TRBV7-9 with TRBJ1-1, with D tentatively TRBD1 (5 bases). V gave up 5 bases and J gave up 5 bases, with 12 bases separating them. Germline CDR1 and CDR2: SEHNR and FQNEAQ (reference sequence). The CDR3 consists of 13 residues. CDR3 coding DNA: TGTGCCAGCAGCCCCGTCAGGGAGACTGAAGCTTTCTTT. It specifies CASSPVRETEAFF.

The chain uses TRBV7-9 and TRBJ2-5; TRBD2 matches 9 bases. The CDR3 sequence is 17 residues long. Trimming at V came to 5 bases and at J to 6 bases, leaving 16 bases not matched to a gene. Germline V gene lookup returns CDR1 SEHNR and CDR2 FQNEAQ (reference sequence). CDR3 DNA sequence: TGTGCCAGCAGCCCGAATCTGGGACTAGCCGGGGAGAAGACCCAGTACTTC. This translates into CASSPNLGLAGEKTQYF.

This chain links TRBV9 with TRBJ2-3, with no clear D. The V and J ends lost 0 bases and 0 bases respectively, with 8 bases between them. Germline V gene sequence: CDR1 SGDLS, CDR2 YYNGEE. The CDR3 spans 15 residues. Written as DNA, the CDR3 is TGTGCCAGCAGCGTAGAAATTCGGAGCACAGATACGCAGTATTTT. As protein: CASSVEIRSTDTQYF.

The chain carries TRBV18 and TRBJ1-3; D uncertain. Deletions cut 9 bases from V and 0 bases from J, with 15 bases between. The CDR3 totals 15 residues. The germline V gene has CDR1 KGHSH and CDR2 LQKENI. The CDR3 DNA reads TGTGCCAGTTTGCGGAACGTACACTCTGGAAACACCATATATTTT. Amino acids: CASLRNVHSGNTIYF.

The chain joins TRBV7-9 to TRBJ1-2; D not certain. Germline CDR1 and CDR2: SEHNR and FQNEAQ (reference sequence). V was clipped by 5 bases and J by 0 bases, with 22 bases between them. The CDR3 loop spans 18 amino acids. CDR3 sequence reads: CASSQFGSRQPPNYGYTF. CDR3 coding DNA: TGTGCCAGCAGCCAGTTCGGGTCCCGGCAGCCACCTAACTATGGCTACACCTTC.

The CDR3 DNA reads TGTGCCAGCTCACCTGTTCCGGGGACAGGGATTGAAGCTTTCTTT. Encoded protein: CASSPVPGTGIEAFF. V usage is TRBV18 and J usage is TRBJ1-1, with 9 bases that match TRBD1. Trimming at V came to 3 bases and at J to 7 bases, leaving 9 bases not matched to a gene. The CDR3 spans 15 residues. Germline CDR1 is KGHSH and CDR2 is LQKENI.

The CDR3 protein is CASSYGFPSYEQYF. Here the CDR3 DNA reads TGTGCCAGCAGTTATGGGTTCCCTTCCTACGAGCAGTACTTC. The V gene is TRBV6-1, the J gene TRBJ2-7; D not resolved. The CDR3 runs to 14 residues. Trimming took off 5 bases at V and 1 base at J, with 12 bases between the two ends. Germline CDR1 MNHNS, CDR2 SASEGT.

V is TRBV6-6 and J is TRBJ2-5; 9 bases are shared with TRBD1. Germline loops: CDR1 MNHNY, CDR2 SVGAGI (reference sequence). The CDR3 runs to 14 residues. The V gene end was trimmed by 2 bases and the J gene end by 6 bases; junction bases not matched to a gene: 4. The CDR3 here is CASSYRDRVQTQYF. CDR3 coding DNA: TGTGCCAGCAGTTACCGGGACAGGGTCCAGACCCAGTACTTC.

The J gene is TRBJ1-1, the V gene TRBV6-5; no definite D call. The V gene lost 0 bases and the J gene lost 0 bases, with 8 bases spanning the gap. The CDR3 is 15 amino acids. The germline V gene has CDR1 MNHEY and CDR2 SVGAGI. In nucleotides, the CDR3 is TGTGCCAGCAGTTACTCGGCGGGTATGAACACTGAAGCTTTCTTT. As protein: CASSYSAGMNTEAFF.

The rearrangement links TRBV10-2 to TRBJ1-2, with D maybe TRBD1 (5 bases). The V end lost 6 bases, the J end lost 8 bases, and 13 bases lay between the germline ends. Germline CDR1 WSHSY, CDR2 SAAADI. CDR3 length equals 12 residues. CDR3 in amino acids: CASSQGGGGYTF. The DNA of the CDR3 is TGCGCCAGCAGCCAGGGAGGTGGGGGCTACACCTTC.